This TCR beta chain was recovered during a study of blood T cell repertoires in COVID-19. On the study more broadly: The cDNA or gDNA used as material had been derived from T cells, B-cell-depleted T cells, or PBMCs.

Sequencing was performed with immunoSEQ multiplex PCR; in TCRdb, only in-frame clones are kept and a portion is missing. In the table there are some 64,000 clones, approximately 79% of which are singletons. This CDR3 is built from 15 residues. The V end was cut by 5 bases, the J end by 1 base, with 12 bases between. Germline-derived CDR1 and CDR2 are SGHAT and FQNNGV. V gene TRBV11-2 combines with J gene TRBJ1-3; possibly TRBD1 for D (5 bases). The TCR sequence derives from a man between 60 and 75 years old with acute or convalescent COVID-19. Sequenced: peripheral blood. CDR3 amino acids: CASSPTGGSGNTIYF. The CDR3 DNA is TGTGCCAGCAGCCCTACGGGGGGGTCTGGAAACACCATATATTTT.